These 13 T cell receptor beta chains originate from one sample sequenced in a study of blood T cell repertoires in COVID-19. The method was immunoSEQ multiplex PCR; TCRdb's version includes in-frame clones alone and lacks a portion of them. The sample carries about 130,000 clones, around nine tenths recorded once. Input material: peripheral blood. These TCRs come from a man in his 60s with active or convalescent COVID-19.

The genes are TRBV6-5 and TRBJ1-4; TRBD1 is a possible D gene (6 bases). The V end was cut by 2 bases, the J end by 4 bases, with 8 bases between. The CDR3 contains 14 residues. CDR1 is MNHEY and CDR2 is SVGAGI in the germline V gene. CDR3 sequence reads: CASSYGQFNEKLFF. The DNA of the CDR3 is TGTGCCAGCAGTTACGGACAGTTTAATGAAAAACTGTTTTTT.

This clone was seen only once. The chain recombines TRBV7-9 with TRBJ1-1; perhaps TRBD1 as D (6 bases). The CDR3 runs to 14 residues. Trimming took off 3 bases at V and 1 base at J, with 9 bases between the two ends. The germline gives CDR1 SEHNR, CDR2 FQNEAQ (reference sequence). CDR3 in amino acids: CASSFPGENTEAFF. CDR3 sequence (DNA): TGTGCCAGCAGCTTCCCAGGGGAGAACACTGAAGCTTTCTTT. The whole variable domain, filled in from reference TRBV7-9 and TRBJ1-1, reads DTGVSQNPRHKITKRGQNVTFRCDPISEHNRLYWYRQTLGQGPEFLTYFQNEAQLEKSRLLSDRFSAERPKGSFSTLEIQRTEQGDSAMYLCASSFPGENTEAFFGQGTRLTVV.

The chain has TRBV5-5 and TRBJ2-5, with TRBD1 matching over 10 bases. The J segment lost 1 base and the V segment lost 0 bases, leaving 6 bases of the junction unmatched. In germline, CDR1 is SGHKS, CDR2 YYEKEE (reference sequence). CDR3 size: 17 residues. CDR3 in amino acids: CASSLAPGTGVQETQYF. CDR3 DNA: TGTGCCAGCAGCTTGGCTCCCGGGACAGGGGTCCAAGAGACCCAGTACTTC.

This chain connects TRBV21-1 to TRBJ2-7; the D call of TRBD1 is as the table states it, not checked on the DNA. TRBV21-1 is a pseudogene locus. The CDR3 covers 17 residues. The CDR3 sequence is CASDPGQGLLGGYEQYF. The DNA of the CDR3 is TGTGCCAGCGACCCGGGACAGGGACTCCTAGGCGGTTACGAGCAGTACTTC.

This clone is a singleton in its sample. The rearrangement uses TRBV2 and TRBJ2-2; D gene ambiguous. V lost 7 bases, J lost 0 bases, and 15 bases lay in between. Germline loops: CDR1 SNHLY, CDR2 FYNNEI. The CDR3 sequence is 16 residues long. The CDR3 sequence is CASMRDPSTNTGELFF. CDR3 nucleotides: TGTGCCAGCATGAGAGATCCCTCGACGAACACCGGGGAGCTGTTTTTT.

V is TRBV9 and J is TRBJ2-7; 11 positions agree with TRBD2. The germline V gene has CDR1 SGDLS and CDR2 YYNGEE. The V segment lost 4 bases and the J segment 4 bases; nucleotides outside the gene matches: 4. The CDR3 sequence is 14 residues long. Here the CDR3 reads CASSPTSGTYEQYF. CDR3 coding DNA: TGTGCCAGCAGCCCGACTAGCGGGACATACGAGCAGTACTTC.

The chain is built from TRBV11-2 and TRBJ2-1; a weak D match, TRBD1 (5 bases). The germline V and J ends were trimmed by 5 bases and 8 bases, with 16 bases remaining between them. Germline V CDR1 and CDR2: SGHAT, FQNNGV. The CDR3 spans 14 residues. The CDR3 reads CASSPPRASDEQFF. The CDR3 nucleotides read TGTGCCAGCAGCCCCCCCAGGGCAAGCGATGAGCAGTTCTTC.

This chain links TRBV11-2 with TRBJ1-3, with a tentative D call TRBD1 (6 bases). Germline V lookup: CDR1 SGHAT, CDR2 FQNNGV. V lost 0 bases and J lost 4, with 13 bases in between. This CDR3 region has 16 residues. The CDR3 here is CASSLDLGAAGNTIYF. The CDR3 bases are TGTGCCAGCAGCTTAGATTTGGGGGCAGCGGGAAACACCATATATTTT.

The chain is built from TRBV2 and TRBJ1-2; a possible D gene is TRBD1 (6 bases). Trimming took 3 bases from V and 5 from J, leaving 10 bases between them. This CDR3 contains 13 residues. The germline V gene encodes CDR1 SNHLY and CDR2 FYNNEI. The CDR3 DNA sequence: TGTGCCAGCAGTGATGGGGACACGTATGGCTACACCTTC. Protein sequence: CASSDGDTYGYTF.

The rearrangement links TRBV7-8 to TRBJ2-3, with D uncertain. Trimming cost V 4 bases and J 2 bases, with 13 bases left between them. Germline values: CDR1 SGHVS, CDR2 FQNEAQ. CDR3 size: 15 residues. CDR3 sequence (DNA): TGTGCCAGCAGCTCGACGGCGGTATCCACAGATACGCAGTATTTT. The encoded protein is CASSSTAVSTDTQYF.

V gene TRBV10-3 combines with J gene TRBJ2-1; 11 bases map to TRBD1. This CDR3 spans 22 amino acids. Germline lookup yields CDR1 ENHRY and CDR2 SYGVKD. The junction had 19 bases not matched to a gene; V was cut back by 3 bases and J by 0 bases. CDR3 DNA sequence: TGTGCCATCAGTGATAAGTTTGGAGGGACAGGGGGTTCTCCGAGCTCCTACAATGAGCAGTTCTTC. Its translation is CAISDKFGGTGGSPSSYNEQFF.

The chain uses TRBV7-8 and TRBJ1-5; 8 bases fit TRBD1. Trimming removed 6 bases from V and 2 bases from J; junction bases left unmatched: 6. This CDR3 has 15 residues. Germline assignment: CDR1 SGHVS and CDR2 FQNEAQ. The CDR3 nucleotides are TGTGCCAGCAGTCGTCAGGGGGCTGGCAATCAGCCCCAGCATTTT. The encoded protein is CASSRQGAGNQPQHF.

The chain has TRBV4-2 and TRBJ2-5, with 10 bases fitting TRBD1. CDR1 is LGHNA and CDR2 is YNFKEQ in the germline V gene. The CDR3 length is 16 residues. With V trimmed by 1 base and J by 4 bases, 6 bases remained unmatched. The CDR3 reads CASSQGDRGNVETQYF. The CDR3 coding sequence is TGTGCCAGCAGCCAAGGGGACAGGGGAAATGTAGAGACCCAGTACTTC.